This is a list of T cell receptor beta chains from one sample in a study of vaccination effects on CD4 cells after COVID-19. Their target antigens are unknown. TCRdb's table, derived via immunoSEQ multiplex PCR, lists solely in-frame clones and lacks some. The sample lists approximately 40,000 clones, 70% occurring once. Material: CD4+ T cells from PBMCs cultured with SARS-CoV-2 spike peptides, obtained before COVID-19 vaccination. The receptors originated from a human donor who received a COVID-19 vaccine. Each CDR3 is given with its conserved first and last residue. A D gene is named only where the DNA matches it firmly. Clone sizes are given selectively: once, few, many, or a class where the clone is expanded.

cdr3_length,clone_size,v_call,d_call,j_call,cdr3_nt,cdr3_aa
15,once,TRBV9,TRBD1,TRBJ2-5,TGTGCCAGCTCCCGGGGACAGGGAGTACAGGAGACCCAGTACTTC,CASSRGQGVQETQYF
14,NA,TRBV29-1,TRBD2,TRBJ2-3,TGCAGCGTTGTCACTAGCGGGAGTGGAGATACGCAGTATTTT,CSVVTSGSGDTQYF
16,NA,TRBV6-1,TRBD1,TRBJ1-2,TGTGCCAGCAGTGGGGGGACAGGGTTCCCGCGGGCTGGCTACACCTTC,CASSGGTGFPRAGYTF
11,NA,TRBV29-1,NA,TRBJ1-1,TGCAGCGGGGCTATGAACACTGAAGCTTTCTTT,CSGAMNTEAFF
17,few,TRBV3-1/TRBV3-2,NA,TRBJ2-6,TGTGCCAGCAGCCGGGCCACAGACGCCTCTGGGGCCAACGTCCTGACTTTC,CASSRATDASGANVLTF
14,NA,TRBV4-1,NA,TRBJ1-1,TGCGCCAGCAGCCAAGTCGGGGGTCGCACTGAAGCTTTCTTT,CASSQVGGRTEAFF
16,NA,TRBV5-5,TRBD2,TRBJ2-1,TGTGCCAGCAGCTTGTCCCAGTTGCGGGGAGGGAATGAGCAGTTCTTC,CASSLSQLRGGNEQFF
17,once,TRBV4-1,NA,TRBJ1-3,TGCGCCAGCAGCCAAGATCAGGGAGTAATAACTGGAAACACCATATATTTT,CASSQDQGVITGNTIYF
15,once,TRBV19,NA,TRBJ2-3,TGTGCCAGTAGTATAGGGATCCAGGCTACAGATACGCAGTATTTT,CASSIGIQATDTQYF
14,NA,TRBV5-6,NA,TRBJ1-5,TGTGCCAGCAGCCCTGGACGGAGGAATCAGCCCCAGCATTTT,CASSPGRRNQPQHF
14,once,TRBV6-2/TRBV6-3,NA,TRBJ2-2,TGTGCCAGCAGCTGGGGACCTAACACCGGGGAGCTGTTTTTT,CASSWGPNTGELFF
12,NA,TRBV2,NA,TRBJ2-5,TGTGCCAGTAAAGAACAGTTGGAGACCCAGTACTTC,CASKEQLETQYF
15,NA,TRBV28,TRBD1,TRBJ1-5,TGTGCCAGCAGTTCACGGGGACAGGGGTATCAGCCCCAGCATTTT,CASSSRGQGYQPQHF
14,few,TRBV7-9,NA,TRBJ1-2,TGTGCCAGCAGCCCTGGGACGGGAGGCTATGGCTACACCTTC,CASSPGTGGYGYTF
15,NA,TRBV15,NA,TRBJ1-1,TGTGCCACCAGCAGAGATCACGGGGGGAAGCATGAAGCTTTCTTT,CATSRDHGGKHEAFF
14,few,TRBV5-4,NA,TRBJ1-2,TGTGCCAGCAGCTTAGGGGGACAAGCCTATGGCTACACCTTC,CASSLGGQAYGYTF
13,NA,TRBV9,NA,TRBJ2-5,TGTGCCAGCAGCCCAGTCGTCGGAGAGACCCAGTACTTC,CASSPVVGETQYF
15,few,TRBV29-1,TRBD1,TRBJ2-7,TGCAGCGTTACGCAAGCCGGGCAGGGGGTCTACGAGCAGTACTTC,CSVTQAGQGVYEQYF
13,few,TRBV12-3/TRBV12-4,TRBD2,TRBJ2-7,TGTGCCAGCAGCTTTGGGGGCGGGAGGGCCTCGTACTTC,CASSFGGGRASYF
16,NA,TRBV28,NA,TRBJ2-5,TGTGCCAGCAGCCCGAAAGGACAGGGACTAAAAGAGACCCAGTACTTC,CASSPKGQGLKETQYF
15,NA,TRBV6-6,TRBD2,TRBJ2-1,TGTGCCACCGGGTCGAAACGGTCTAGCGGAGGTGAGCAGTTCTTC,CATGSKRSSGGEQFF
12,NA,TRBV2,NA,TRBJ2-3,TGTGCCAGCGTCCGCGGGACAGATACGCAGTATTTT,CASVRGTDTQYF
15,NA,TRBV10-3,NA,TRBJ2-5,TGTGCCATCAGCGGGGGACGAGGGTACCAAGAGACCCAGTACTTC,CAISGGRGYQETQYF
15,few,TRBV5-5,NA,TRBJ1-5,TGTGCCAGCAGCCCCCAGTCGAATAGCAATCAGCCCCAGCATTTT,CASSPQSNSNQPQHF
15,once,TRBV18,NA,TRBJ2-7,TGTGCCAGCTCACCAGCAGGGGGGAGCTCCTACGAGCAGTACTTC,CASSPAGGSSYEQYF
14,NA,TRBV18,NA,TRBJ2-2,TGTGCCAGCTCACCACGCAGCAACACCGGGGAGCTGTTTTTT,CASSPRSNTGELFF
13,NA,TRBV30,NA,TRBJ1-4,TGTGCCTGGAGTTGGGGACTCCATGAAAAACTGTTTTTT,CAWSWGLHEKLFF
17,NA,TRBV4-1,NA,TRBJ2-3,TGCGCCAGCAGCTTCCCCAGGGAGACGGGCGCCACAGATACGCAGTATTTT,CASSFPRETGATDTQYF
14,NA,TRBV29-1,NA,TRBJ2-3,TGCAGCGTAGGACTGGGCTCAGTGGGAGATACGCAGTATTTT,CSVGLGSVGDTQYF
13,NA,TRBV3-1/TRBV3-2,NA,TRBJ1-2,TGTGCCAGCAGCCCCCACAGGGCCGGTGGCTACACCTTC,CASSPHRAGGYTF
14,NA,TRBV5-4,NA,TRBJ2-2,TGTGCCAGCAGCCGGCCAGGGCCCACCGGGGAGCTGTTTTTT,CASSRPGPTGELFF
15,once,TRBV18,NA,TRBJ2-2,TGTGCCACCCACGCAGGGACAACGAACACCGGGGAGCTGTTTTTT,CATHAGTTNTGELFF
15,NA,TRBV3-1/TRBV3-2,TRBD2,TRBJ2-1,TGTGCCAGCAGCTCTACTAGCGGACACTACAATGAGCAGTTCTTC,CASSSTSGHYNEQFF
14,NA,TRBV19,NA,TRBJ1-3,TGTGCCAGTAGTCTCGACAGGCCTGGAAACACCATATATTTT,CASSLDRPGNTIYF
13,NA,TRBV6-1,NA,TRBJ2-4,TGTGCCAGCAGTGAACAGGGTTTCGGCATTCAGTACTTC,CASSEQGFGIQYF
14,NA,TRBV28,NA,TRBJ1-3,TGTGCCAGCAGTTTAGGGATGTTGGGAAACACCATATATTTT,CASSLGMLGNTIYF
13,NA,TRBV29-1,NA,TRBJ2-2,TGCAGCGTTGACAGGGCGAACACCGGGGAGCTGTTTTTT,CSVDRANTGELFF
17,NA,TRBV10-3,NA,TRBJ2-2,TGTGCCATCAGTGAGTCCCTGGGGGCTATAAACACCGGGGAGCTGTTTTTT,CAISESLGAINTGELFF
15,once,TRBV5-1,NA,TRBJ2-5,TGCGCCAGCAGCTTGAGACTAGGTCTTCGGGAGACCCAGTACTTC,CASSLRLGLRETQYF
15,NA,TRBV5-4,TRBD2,TRBJ2-7,TGTGCCAGCAGCAAAGAACTACTAGCGGGAATCGAGCAGTACTTC,CASSKELLAGIEQYF
12,NA,TRBV3-1/TRBV3-2,NA,TRBJ2-7,TGTGCCAGCAGATTGGACTCCTCCGAGCAGTACTTC,CASRLDSSEQYF
13,NA,TRBV27,NA,TRBJ2-7,TGTGCCAGCAGTTTACAAAATTCCTACGAGCAGTACTTC,CASSLQNSYEQYF
13,NA,TRBV28,NA,TRBJ2-2,TGTGCCAGCAGTTTAAGGGACGGCGGGGAGCTGTTTTTT,CASSLRDGGELFF
15,NA,TRBV6-5,NA,TRBJ2-7,TGTGCCAGCAGAAGAGACTGGGGGGCCACGGACGAGCAGTACTTC,CASRRDWGATDEQYF
14,NA,TRBV28,NA,TRBJ2-3,TGTGCCAGCAGCTCCCCCGGATCAACCGGTACGCAGTATTTT,CASSSPGSTGTQYF
15,few,TRBV5-1,TRBD2,TRBJ2-1,TGCGCCAGCAGTCCACTAGCGGGAGAAGGAAATGAGCAGTTCTTC,CASSPLAGEGNEQFF
16,NA,TRBV5-6,NA,TRBJ2-7,TGTGCCAGCAGCTTAGGCGCCGGGGGAAGGTCCTACGAGCAGTACTTC,CASSLGAGGRSYEQYF
17,NA,TRBV4-1,NA,TRBJ1-5,TGCGCCAGCAGCCAAGGTACCCTCTGGATGGGGAATCAGCCCCAGCATTTT,CASSQGTLWMGNQPQHF
13,NA,TRBV6-5,TRBD2,TRBJ2-1,TGTGCCAGCGCGGGAGTCAACGGCAATGAGCAGTTCTTC,CASAGVNGNEQFF
14,NA,TRBV18,NA,TRBJ1-5,TGTGCCAGCTCACCACCGGGAAAAAATCAGCCCCAGCATTTT,CASSPPGKNQPQHF
14,NA,TRBV19,TRBD1,TRBJ1-1,TGTGCCAGTAGACCCGGACAGGGGGTAGGATTGGCTTTCTTT,CASRPGQGVGLAFF
15,NA,TRBV20-1,TRBD2,TRBJ2-1,TGCAGTGCTAGTCCTATAGCGGGAGTCTACAATGAGCAGTTCTTC,CSASPIAGVYNEQFF